The next 22 T cell receptor beta chains were all read from a single sample in a study of CD4 T cells in relation to SARS-CoV-2 and coronaviruses. These receptors lack a known antigen. Assay: immunoSEQ multiplex PCR; the TCRdb copy retains only in-frame clones and omits some. The sample lists tens of thousands of clones, over 65% occurring once. Sequencing was performed on memory CD4+ T cells from PBMCs, cultured in vitro. All receptors derive from an adult with COVID-19.

The chain is built from TRBV14 and TRBJ2-5, with D uncertain. CDR3 length: 14 amino acids. CDR1 is SGHDN, CDR2 FVKESK, per germline. Trimming left V 1 base short and J 0 bases short, with 6 bases between. The CDR3 region has the DNA TGTGCCAGCAGCCAAGCAACGTACCAAGAGACCCAGTACTTC. Translation: CASSQATYQETQYF.

The chain employs TRBV10-3 and TRBJ1-4; TRBD1 aligns across 8 bases. Trimming at V came to 6 bases and at J to 2 bases, leaving 5 bases not matched to a gene. The CDR3 runs 15 residues. Germline values: CDR1 ENHRY, CDR2 SYGVKD. The CDR3: CAISPGGSTNEKLFF. In DNA, the CDR3 is TGTGCCATCAGCCCAGGGGGCTCGACTAATGAAAAACTGTTTTTT.

About this clone itself: An end of the junction does not agree with germline; a read error may underlie this. In DNA form, the CDR3 reads TGTGCCAGTAGTATTTCCGGGAGGGCCGGTGCCAACTTC. The encoded protein is CASSISGRAGANF. This chain uses TRBV19 with TRBJ2-5, with 8 nucleotides matching TRBD2. CDR3 size: 13 residues. Germline assignment: CDR1 LNHDA and CDR2 SQIVND (reference sequence).

The genes are TRBV6-1 and TRBJ2-7, with no clear D. The CDR3 spans 15 residues. Germline V lookup: CDR1 MNHNS, CDR2 SASEGT. Trimming removed 3 bases from V and 2 bases from J, with 14 bases in between. The CDR3 sequence is CASSELGSRTYEQYF. The CDR3 DNA reads as TGTGCCAGCAGTGAGTTGGGCAGCCGAACCTACGAGCAGTACTTC.

This chain connects TRBV2 to TRBJ1-6, with unresolved D. This CDR3 contains 15 residues. V lost 1 base and J lost 7, with 11 bases in between. Germline CDR1 reads SNHLY; CDR2 reads FYNNEI. DNA of the CDR3: TGTGCCAGCAGTGAAGTTGGCTACCGGAATTCACCCCTCCACTTT. Amino acid sequence: CASSEVGYRNSPLHF.

This chain uses TRBV28 with TRBJ1-5; no clear D gene. The CDR3 spans 13 residues. The germline V gene encodes CDR1 MDHEN and CDR2 SYDVKM. Trimming shortened V by 3 bases and J by 7 bases, and 10 bases separated the two germline ends. CDR3 amino acids: CASSFRGYQPQHF. The CDR3 nucleotides are TGTGCCAGCAGTTTTCGTGGATACCAGCCCCAGCATTTT.

This clone was counted a few times. The V and J genes are TRBV6-2 or TRBV6-3 and TRBJ2-4, with D possibly being TRBD2 (6 bases). The CDR3 runs 16 residues. In germline, CDR1 is MNHEY, CDR2 SVGEGT. V was pared by 5 bases and J by 3 bases, with 17 bases between. The CDR3 spells CASSHPAGYGKNIQYF. In DNA, the CDR3 is TGTGCCAGCAGTCACCCAGCGGGCTATGGCAAAAACATTCAGTACTTC.

This clone rates as medium-sized. The gene calls are TRBV6-4 and TRBJ2-2; 9 bases are shared with TRBD2. Germline CDR1 and CDR2: MRHNA and SNTAGT. The V and J ends lost 2 bases and 3 bases, in that order; junction bases with no gene match: 1. CDR3 length: 15 amino acids. Here the CDR3 DNA reads TGTGCCAGCAGTGACGGCGGGAGGGACACCGGGGAGCTGTTTTTT. As protein: CASSDGGRDTGELFF.

The chain employs TRBV3-1 (or the pseudogene TRBV3-2) and TRBJ1-2; D call uncertain. The CDR3 spans 18 residues. V was pared by 0 bases and J by 5 bases, with 22 bases between. Germline values: CDR1 LGHDT, CDR2 YNNKEL (reference sequence). This chain's CDR3 is CASSQDARVFSGNYGYTF. CDR3 nucleotides: TGTGCCAGCAGCCAAGATGCCCGCGTGTTTTCCGGGAATTATGGCTACACCTTC.

This clone was found once. The chain recombines TRBV19 with TRBJ2-5; D ambiguous. In germline, CDR1 is LNHDA, CDR2 SQIVND (reference sequence). This CDR3 region has 15 residues. V lost 0 bases and J 2 bases, leaving 10 bases between the germline ends. The CDR3 nucleotides are TGTGCCAGTAGTATAGATCTGGGCAGACAAGAGACCCAGTACTTC. Protein: CASSIDLGRQETQYF.

This clone is a singleton in its sample. This rearrangement joins TRBV9 to TRBJ2-3; D is unresolved. V was cut by 0 bases and J by 4 bases, with 3 bases left in between. The CDR3 is 12 residues long. CDR1 is SGDLS and CDR2 is YYNGEE in the germline V gene. This CDR3 is CASSVAADTQYF. Here the CDR3 DNA reads TGTGCCAGCAGCGTAGCGGCAGATACGCAGTATTTT.

The chain employs TRBV9 and TRBJ2-5; 12 bases fit TRBD2. The length of the CDR3 is 15 residues. V lost 2 bases to trimming and J lost 5 bases; unmatched junction nucleotides: 4. The germline CDR1 and CDR2 sequences are SGDLS and YYNGEE. This CDR3 reads CASSVALAGGETQYF. The CDR3 region has the DNA TGTGCCAGCAGCGTGGCTCTAGCGGGAGGGGAGACCCAGTACTTC.

This chain joins TRBV6-5 and TRBJ2-1; tentatively, D is TRBD2 (6 bases). CDR1 is MNHEY, CDR2 SVGAGI, per germline. The CDR3 contains 15 residues. Trimming stripped 0 bases from V and 3 bases from J, with 9 bases between. The CDR3: CASSYSPGLYNEQFF. CDR3 bases: TGTGCCAGCAGTTACTCACCGGGACTCTACAATGAGCAGTTCTTC.

The chain couples TRBV10-2 to TRBJ1-6, with a tentative D call TRBD1 (6 bases). From germline, CDR1 is WSHSY and CDR2 SAAADI. V was cut by 6 bases and J by 0 bases, with 9 bases left in between. The CDR3 runs to 15 residues. The CDR3 loop is CASRTGSSYNSPLHF. The CDR3 bases are TGCGCCAGCAGAACAGGGAGCTCCTATAATTCACCCCTCCACTTT.

The chain employs TRBV30 and TRBJ2-5, with unresolved D. The CDR3 is made up of 13 amino acids. Germline V gene sequence: CDR1 GTSNPN, CDR2 SVGIG (reference sequence). The V gene lost 3 bases and the J gene lost 7 bases, with 15 bases spanning the gap. The CDR3 reads CAWSPDLKRTQYF. In DNA, the CDR3 is TGTGCCTGGAGCCCCGACCTGAAGAGGACCCAGTACTTC. The full variable domain, with the rest looked up from reference TRBV30 and TRBJ2-5, is SQTIHQWPATLVQPVGSPLSLECTVEGTSNPNLYWYRQAAGRGLQLLFYSVGIGQISSEVPQNLSASRPQDRQFILSSKKLLLSDSGFYLCAWSPDLKRTQYFGPGTRLLVL.

The chain uses TRBV6-5 and TRBJ1-5; 9 bases align to TRBD1. CDR1 and CDR2 from the germline V gene are MNHEY and SVGAGI. V shed 9 bases and J 6 bases; nucleotides not matched to a gene: 6. This CDR3 comprises 13 residues. CDR3 sequence reads: CASSQGASQPQHF. CDR3 bases: TGTGCCAGTTCACAGGGGGCGAGTCAGCCCCAGCATTTT.

The V gene is TRBV7-3, the J gene TRBJ2-3, with 12 bases lining up with TRBD2. The CDR3 loop spans 16 amino acids. J gave up 0 bases and V 5 bases, and 3 bases lay outside the gene matches. Germline V lookup: CDR1 SGHTA, CDR2 FQGTGA. This CDR3 is CASSPLAGGSTDTQYF. CDR3 DNA: TGTGCCAGCAGCCCCCTAGCGGGAGGGAGCACAGATACGCAGTATTTT.

The V and J genes are TRBV4-1 and TRBJ2-5; 8 bases are a match to TRBD2. V was pared by 3 bases and J by 3 bases, with 6 bases of the junction left unmatched. The CDR3 runs to 15 residues. CDR1 and CDR2 (germline): MGHRA, YSYEKL. CDR3 coding DNA: TGCGCCAGCAGCCACAGCGGGAGTAAAGAAGAGACCCAGTACTTC. The encoded protein is CASSHSGSKEETQYF.

The rearrangement links TRBV28 to TRBJ2-5; 14 bases map to TRBD2. This CDR3 is built from 15 residues. Trimming took 4 bases from V and 7 from J; bases not matched to a gene: 5. CDR1 and CDR2 from the germline V gene are MDHEN and SYDVKM. CDR3 loop: CASSSGLAGVATQYF. CDR3 bases: TGTGCCAGCAGTTCGGGACTAGCGGGAGTGGCGACCCAGTACTTC.

This clone showed up just a few times. The chain couples TRBV4-2 to TRBJ1-2, with D tentatively TRBD1 (5 bases). There are 12 residues in the CDR3. V was cut by 0 bases and J by 8 bases, with 7 bases left in between. CDR1 LGHNA and CDR2 YNFKEQ come from the germline V gene. Here the CDR3 reads CASSQERDGYTF. The CDR3 DNA reads TGTGCCAGCAGCCAAGAGCGGGACGGCTACACCTTC.

CDR3 loop: CAIRKVPVGDEQFF. CDR3 in DNA: TGTGCCATCAGAAAAGTTCCCGTTGGCGATGAGCAGTTCTTC. This sequence joins TRBV10-3 and TRBJ2-1; D not resolved. The CDR3 totals 14 residues. The germline V and J ends were trimmed by 6 bases and 8 bases, with 17 bases remaining between them. CDR1 is ENHRY and CDR2 is SYGVKD in the germline V gene.

This clone was found a few times. J is TRBJ1-6 and V is TRBV4-1, with 9 bases aligning to TRBD1. This CDR3 has 18 residues. Per the germline V gene, CDR1 is MGHRA and CDR2 is YSYEKL. V lost 3 bases and J lost 5; bases outside the gene matches: 11. The chain's CDR3 is CASSHVQGASTHNSPLHF. CDR3 bases: TGCGCCAGCAGCCATGTACAGGGGGCGAGTACCCATAATTCACCCCTCCACTTT.